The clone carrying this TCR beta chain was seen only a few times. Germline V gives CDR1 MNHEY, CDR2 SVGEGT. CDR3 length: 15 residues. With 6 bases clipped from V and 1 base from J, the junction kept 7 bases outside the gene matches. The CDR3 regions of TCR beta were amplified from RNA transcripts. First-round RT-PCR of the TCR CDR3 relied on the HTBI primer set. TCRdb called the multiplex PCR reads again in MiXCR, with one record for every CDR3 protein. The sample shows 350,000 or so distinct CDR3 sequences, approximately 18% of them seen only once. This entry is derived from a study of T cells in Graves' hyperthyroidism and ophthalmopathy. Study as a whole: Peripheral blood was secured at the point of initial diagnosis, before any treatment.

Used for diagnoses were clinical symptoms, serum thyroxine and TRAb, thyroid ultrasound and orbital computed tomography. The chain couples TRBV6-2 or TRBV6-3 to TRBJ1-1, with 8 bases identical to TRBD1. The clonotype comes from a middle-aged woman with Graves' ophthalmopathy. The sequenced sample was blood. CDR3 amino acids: CASSQFGQGNTEAFF. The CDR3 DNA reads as TGTGCCAGCAGCCAATTTGGACAGGGGAACACTGAAGCTTTCTTT.